This paragraph covers one TCR beta chain sequence. The germline gives CDR1 MNHEY, CDR2 SMNVEV (reference sequence). V lost 3 bases to trimming and J lost 5 bases; unmatched junction nucleotides: 3. This CDR3 spans 14 amino acids. The record originates from a study of radiation and T cells in renal cell carcinoma. The assay was immunoSEQ multiplex PCR, and TCRdb's table has in-frame clones only and misses some. The sample carries approximately 86,000 clones, around four fifths recorded once. Indicated time point: blood 4 weeks post-SBRT, at nephrectomy. Treatment here: 15 Gy SBRT to primary tumor, nephrectomy 4 weeks later.

The chain links TRBV27 to TRBJ2-2; 7 nucleotides match TRBD1. The receptor's source is a man between 45 and 60 years old with renal cell carcinoma. The sample consisted of blood, taken from a patient whose treatment included radiotherapy and nephrectomy. CDR3 in amino acids: CASSFQGETGELFF. The DNA for the CDR3 is TGTGCCAGCAGTTTCCAGGGGGAGACCGGGGAGCTGTTTTTT.